The 32 T cell receptor beta chains given below trace back to one sample, sequenced in a study of OX40 agonist ivuxolimab in advanced cancers. Using immunoSEQ multiplex PCR, the repertoire was profiled, and TCRdb retains in-frame clones only, with some absent. The table has 60,000 to 70,000 clones, nearly 90% seen once. The input for sequencing was CD4+ or CD8+ T cells sorted from blood, taken in a trial of the OX40 agonist ivuxolimab. The source of these receptors is an adult with an advanced solid tumor such as melanoma, head and neck, liver or kidney cancer.

The rearrangement uses TRBV19 and TRBJ2-6, with D possibly matching TRBD1 (6 bases). Germline CDR1 is LNHDA and CDR2 is SQIVND (reference sequence). The CDR3 covers 17 residues. V was pared by 3 bases and J by 1 base, with 13 bases between. CDR3: CASSIFRGGSGANVLTF. CDR3 coding DNA: TGTGCCAGTAGTATTTTCAGGGGTGGATCTGGGGCCAACGTCCTGACTTTC.

In this sample, this clone turned up a few times. V usage is TRBV19 and J usage is TRBJ2-3; 13 nucleotides match TRBD2. Germline V gene sequence: CDR1 LNHDA, CDR2 SQIVND (reference sequence). J was trimmed by 2 bases and V by 4 bases; bases with no gene match: 6. The CDR3 is made up of 17 amino acids. CDR3: CASSRTSGGSYTDTQYF. In DNA, the CDR3 is TGTGCCAGTAGTAGGACTAGCGGGGGCTCGTACACAGATACGCAGTATTTT.

The sample holds one count of this clone. The chain employs TRBV6-6 and TRBJ2-1, with a tentative D call TRBD2 (5 bases). Germline CDR1 and CDR2: MNHNY and SVGAGI (reference sequence). The CDR3 is 15 residues long. With 7 bases removed from V and 2 bases from J, the gap between germline ends came to 15 bases. The CDR3 coding sequence is TGTGCCAGCACTCCTCACCACGGGGCCTACAATGAGCAGTTCTTC. Its protein is CASTPHHGAYNEQFF.

This clone was detected once. The chain joins TRBV28 to TRBJ2-1, with TRBD2 matching 12 bases. V lost 7 bases, J lost 6 bases, and 7 bases stayed unmatched. This CDR3 is 15 amino acids long. Germline loops: CDR1 MDHEN, CDR2 SYDVKM. The CDR3 spells CASIQLAGGPNEQFF. The CDR3 DNA is TGTGCCAGCATCCAACTAGCGGGAGGACCCAATGAGCAGTTCTTC.

The V and J genes are TRBV7-2 and TRBJ2-5; D not resolved. Germline-derived CDR1 and CDR2 are SGHTA and FQGNSA. V lost 0 bases and J 2 bases, leaving 7 bases between the germline ends. The CDR3 consists of 14 residues. The CDR3 nucleotides are TGTGCCAGCAGCTTAGCCGGCCGACAAGAGACCCAGTACTTC. Protein product: CASSLAGRQETQYF. The whole variable domain, remainder taken from reference TRBV7-2 and TRBJ2-5, is GAGVSQSPSNKVTEKGKDVELRCDPISGHTALYWYRQSLGQGLEFLIYFQGNSAPDKSGLPSDRFSAERTGGSVSTLTIQRTQQEDSAVYLCASSLAGRQETQYFGPGTRLLVL.

The chain employs TRBV4-3 and TRBJ2-3; D is tentatively TRBD1 or TRBD2 (5 bases each). Germline CDR1 reads LGHNA; CDR2 reads YSLEER. V lost 3 bases, J lost 0 bases, and 10 bases lay in between. This CDR3 spans 15 amino acids. Written as DNA, the CDR3 is TGCGCCAGCAGCCATCTCCGGGACAGCACAGATACGCAGTATTTT. It codes for CASSHLRDSTDTQYF.

As to this clone: One end of the junction does not line up with germline, which may come from a read error. The chain combines TRBV7-7 with TRBJ2-7, with 7 bases matching TRBD1. In germline, CDR1 is SSHAT, CDR2 FNYEAQ (reference sequence). The CDR3 consists of 14 residues. This CDR3 reads CASSPQGDLGEQYF. As DNA, the CDR3 is TGTGCTAGCAGCCCGCAGGGGGATTTGGGCGAGCAGTACTTC.

The J gene is TRBJ2-5, the V gene TRBV6-5; D gene unclear. Per germline, CDR1 MNHEY and CDR2 SVGAGI. The CDR3 is 13 residues long. V was pared by 6 bases and J by 5 bases, with 13 bases between. The CDR3 region has the DNA TGTGCCAGCAGCCAACGGCGAAGGGAGACCCAGTACTTC. It is translated as CASSQRRRETQYF.

This chain uses TRBV18 with TRBJ2-7, with TRBD2 as a possible D gene (6 bases). V was cut by 6 bases and J by 0 bases, with 12 bases left in between. The CDR3 consists of 14 residues. Germline V gives CDR1 KGHSH, CDR2 LQKENI. CDR3 coding DNA: TGTGCCAGCTCCGGAGGGCAGGGCTCCTACGAGCAGTACTTC. Encoded protein: CASSGGQGSYEQYF.

This clone was seen only a few times. This chain uses TRBV30 with TRBJ1-1; D perhaps matches TRBD1 (5 bases). CDR3 size: 13 residues. V shed 4 bases and J shed 0 bases, with 9 bases lying between them. The V gene's germline CDR1 is GTSNPN and CDR2 SVGIG (reference sequence). CDR3 protein: CAWTQGVNTEAFF. Here the CDR3 DNA reads TGTGCCTGGACTCAGGGAGTGAACACTGAAGCTTTCTTT.

The CDR3 protein is CASTPTGGELFF. The CDR3 nucleotides read TGTGCCAGCACCCCGACGGGGGGGGAGCTGTTTTTT. The genes are TRBV28 and TRBJ2-2; D perhaps matches TRBD2 (5 bases). Germline V lookup: CDR1 MDHEN, CDR2 SYDVKM. V was pared by 7 bases and J by 8 bases, with 11 bases between. The CDR3 length is 12 residues.

This clone was seen just once. The chain carries TRBV11-2 and TRBJ2-5; the D gene is possibly TRBD1 (5 bases). This CDR3 comprises 15 residues. Per the germline V gene, CDR1 is SGHAT and CDR2 is FQNNGV. The V gene lost 0 bases and the J gene lost 7 bases, with 15 bases spanning the gap. The CDR3 region is CASSLDRVNSGTQYF. Written as DNA, the CDR3 is TGTGCCAGCAGCTTAGACAGGGTAAACTCTGGGACCCAGTACTTC. Supplemented by reference TRBV11-2 and TRBJ2-5, the full variable domain reads EAGVAQSPRYKIIEKRQSVAFWCNPISGHATLYWYQQILGQGPKLLIQFQNNGVVDDSQLPKDRFSAERLKGVDSTLKIQPAKLEDSAVYLCASSLDRVNSGTQYFGPGTRLLVL.

V gene TRBV28 combines with J gene TRBJ2-7; 10 nucleotides align to TRBD2. The CDR3 has 14 amino acids. Trimming removed 6 bases from V and 7 bases from J; junction bases left unmatched: 9. The germline V gene has CDR1 MDHEN and CDR2 SYDVKM. This chain's CDR3 is CASRIAGGIYEQYF. DNA for the CDR3: TGTGCCAGCAGGATAGCGGGAGGTATTTATGAGCAGTACTTC.

In its sample, this clone was seen once. The chain combines TRBV19 with TRBJ1-5, with a possible D match to TRBD1 (5 bases). CDR1 and CDR2 (germline): LNHDA, SQIVND (reference sequence). This CDR3 contains 14 residues. The V end was cut by 9 bases, the J end by 0 bases, with 12 bases between. CDR3 in amino acids: CASAGGYSNQPQHF. The CDR3, as DNA: TGTGCCAGCGCTGGGGGGTATAGCAATCAGCCCCAGCATTTT.

J is TRBJ1-1 and V is TRBV5-1; no clear D. CDR3 length equals 14 residues. Germline CDR1 and CDR2: SGHRS and YFSETQ. Between the trimmed V and J ends, which lost 4 bases and 3 bases, there was a span of 13 bases. The CDR3: CASSPTVEYTEAFF. The CDR3 region has the DNA TGCGCCAGCAGCCCCACCGTAGAGTACACTGAAGCTTTCTTT.

The chain recombines TRBV19 with TRBJ2-5, with 8 bases matching TRBD2. The end of the DNA is better explained by TRBJ2-7, so the J call may be wrong. CDR1 LNHDA and CDR2 SQIVND come from the germline V gene (reference sequence). This CDR3 is built from 16 residues. Written as DNA, the CDR3 is TGTGCCAGTAGCCCGGGAGGGGGATACAGCTCCTACGAGCAGTACTTC. Translating gives CASSPGGGYSSYEQYF.

This clone was recorded a few times. The J gene is TRBJ1-3, the V gene TRBV2; the D gene is possibly TRBD1 (5 bases). The CDR3 contains 12 residues. CDR1 and CDR2 (germline): SNHLY, FYNNEI. V was clipped by 7 bases and J by 3 bases, with 7 bases between them. This chain's CDR3 is CASKGLGNTIYF. In DNA, the CDR3 is TGTGCCAGCAAGGGACTTGGAAACACCATATATTTT.

This clone was seen a handful of times. The chain has TRBV2 and TRBJ2-7; tentative D call: TRBD1 (6 bases). The V and J ends lost 2 bases and 3 bases respectively, with 8 bases between them. Germline V gene data show CDR1 as SNHLY and CDR2 as FYNNEI. CDR3 length equals 13 residues. Here the CDR3 reads CASSEFRGYEQYF. The CDR3 DNA reads TGTGCCAGCAGTGAATTCAGGGGCTACGAGCAGTACTTC.

The rearrangement joins TRBV30 to TRBJ1-4; a weak D match, TRBD1 (5 bases). The CDR3 runs 12 residues. V gave up 8 bases and J gave up 8 bases, with 15 bases separating them. Germline V gene data show CDR1 as GTSNPN and CDR2 as SVGIG (reference sequence). CDR3 DNA sequence: TGTGCCAGGGATGACGGGGCCGAAAAACTGTTTTTT. It codes for CARDDGAEKLFF.

The chain couples TRBV6-1 to TRBJ1-6, with D unclear. This CDR3 is 14 amino acids long. Germline loops: CDR1 MNHNS, CDR2 SASEGT. V dropped 7 bases and J dropped 13 bases, with 20 bases sitting between them. In DNA, the CDR3 is TGTGCCAGCATGGTTTCGCCGCCACGTTCCCCCCTCCACTTT. It is translated as CASMVSPPRSPLHF.

This clone was seen just once. The V gene is TRBV7-6, the J gene TRBJ2-4; perhaps D is TRBD1 or TRBD2 (6 bases each). This CDR3 spans 15 amino acids. V lost 1 base and J 4 bases, leaving 11 bases between the germline ends. Germline loops: CDR1 SGHVS, CDR2 FNYEAQ. The CDR3 nucleotides read TGTGCCAGCAGCTTAGTTGGGGGGCAGAAAAACATTCAGTACTTC. Protein product: CASSLVGGQKNIQYF. The whole variable domain, remainder taken from reference TRBV7-6 and TRBJ2-4, is GAGVSQSPRYKVTKRGQDVALRCDPISGHVSLYWYRQALGQGPEFLTYFNYEAQQDKSGLPNDRFSAERPEGSISTLTIQRTEQRDSAMYRCASSLVGGQKNIQYFGAGTRLSVL.

This chain joins TRBV30 and TRBJ2-6; D might be TRBD1 or TRBD2, each matching 6 bases. V lost 3 bases to trimming and J lost 2 bases, with 11 bases between them. The CDR3 has 15 residues. Germline CDR1 and CDR2: GTSNPN and SVGIG (reference sequence). This CDR3 is CAWRERGAGANVLTF. In DNA, the CDR3 is TGTGCCTGGAGAGAGAGGGGGGCTGGGGCCAACGTCCTGACTTTC. The full variable domain, rest sourced from reference TRBV30 and TRBJ2-6, is SQTIHQWPATLVQPVGSPLSLECTVEGTSNPNLYWYRQAAGRGLQLLFYSVGIGQISSEVPQNLSASRPQDRQFILSSKKLLLSDSGFYLCAWRERGAGANVLTFGAGSRLTVL.

The chain is built from TRBV29-1 and TRBJ2-5; D is possibly TRBD2 (7 bases). V was trimmed by 6 bases and J by 5 bases, leaving 16 bases between them. Germline CDR1 SQVTM, CDR2 ANQGSEA. The CDR3 has 13 amino acids. CDR3 residues: CSVRSGGGETQYF. DNA of the CDR3: TGCAGCGTGAGGTCGGGGGGCGGTGAGACCCAGTACTTC.

The V call is TRBV27, the J call TRBJ1-1; D gene uncertain. Germline values: CDR1 MNHEY, CDR2 SMNVEV (reference sequence). The V end was cut by 3 bases, the J end by 4 bases, with 9 bases between. This CDR3 is built from 13 residues. For the CDR3, the DNA is TGTGCCAGCAGTTTCAGGAGGGCCACTGAAGCTTTCTTT. This sequence encodes CASSFRRATEAFF.

The chain employs TRBV7-9 and TRBJ1-2; D is unclear. CDR1 is SEHNR, CDR2 FQNEAQ, per germline (reference sequence). The CDR3 loop spans 12 amino acids. Deletions cut 1 base from V and 8 bases from J, with 8 bases between. The CDR3 spells CASSLVTAGYTF. Written as DNA, the CDR3 is TGTGCCAGCAGCTTAGTGACGGCAGGCTACACCTTC.

The J gene is TRBJ1-3, the V gene TRBV5-1; 10 bases map to TRBD1. The CDR3 extends over 16 amino acids. Germline loops: CDR1 SGHRS, CDR2 YFSETQ. V was clipped by 4 bases and J by 1 base; unmatched bases: 5. CDR3 amino acids: CASSTGTGASGNTIYF. The CDR3 DNA is TGCGCCAGCAGCACGGGGACAGGGGCTTCTGGAAACACCATATATTTT. Filled out from reference TRBV5-1 and TRBJ1-3, the complete variable domain reads KAGVTQTPRYLIKTRGQQVTLSCSPISGHRSVSWYQQTPGQGLQFLFEYFSETQRNKGNFPGRFSGRQFSNSRSEMNVSTLELGDSALYLCASSTGTGASGNTIYFGEGSWLTVV.

Of note for this clone: One end of the junction varies from germline; a read error may be responsible. The chain uses TRBV7-2 and TRBJ1-5, with unresolved D. Germline CDR1 and CDR2: SGHTA and FQGNSA. The CDR3 spans 19 residues. The CDR3 DNA sequence: TGTGCCGGCAGCTTACGAGCGCCCCTGGCAGTCGGCAGCAATCAGCCCCAGCATTTT. Amino acid sequence: CAGSLRAPLAVGSNQPQHF.

This rearrangement joins TRBV29-1 to TRBJ2-7; D gene unclear. The V and J ends lost 3 bases and 1 base respectively, with 7 bases between them. CDR3 length equals 12 residues. Germline loops: CDR1 SQVTM, CDR2 ANQGSEA. The CDR3 region has the DNA TGCAGCGTTGATGGCACTTCCTACGAGCAGTACTTC. This gives the protein CSVDGTSYEQYF.

The rearrangement uses TRBV5-1 and TRBJ2-3; 9 positions match TRBD1. CDR3 length equals 15 residues. J lost 4 bases, V lost 2 bases, and 5 bases had no gene match. CDR1 SGHRS and CDR2 YFSETQ come from the germline V gene. The chain's CDR3 is CASSFGQGRADTQYF. The DNA for the CDR3 is TGCGCCAGCAGCTTCGGACAGGGGAGGGCAGATACGCAGTATTTT.

The rearrangement joins TRBV5-4 to TRBJ1-1; D ambiguous. CDR3 size: 17 residues. V was pared by 0 bases and J by 0 bases, with 15 bases between. Looked up from germline, CDR1 is SGHNT and CDR2 is YYREEE (reference sequence). The CDR3 loop reads CASSLVPGRQMNTEAFF. CDR3 in DNA: TGTGCCAGCAGCTTGGTCCCGGGTCGGCAGATGAACACTGAAGCTTTCTTT.

The J gene is TRBJ2-5, the V gene TRBV7-9; the match to TRBD2 covers 7 bases. With 1 base clipped from V and 1 base from J, the junction kept 0 bases outside the gene matches. The CDR3 contains 14 residues. CDR1 is SEHNR, CDR2 FQNEAQ, per germline (reference sequence). CDR3 protein: CASSLGGGQETQYF. CDR3 bases: TGTGCCAGCAGCTTAGGGGGGGGCCAAGAGACCCAGTACTTC.

The genes are TRBV7-9 and TRBJ1-1; D is possibly TRBD1 (5 bases). The ends were cut back, 5 bases at V and 7 bases at J, with 20 bases in the middle. Germline CDR1 SEHNR, CDR2 FQNEAQ (reference sequence). CDR3 length: 15 residues. The CDR3 loop reads CASSPSWDGRFEAFF. The CDR3 region has the DNA TGTGCCAGCAGCCCCTCCTGGGACGGTAGATTTGAAGCTTTCTTT.